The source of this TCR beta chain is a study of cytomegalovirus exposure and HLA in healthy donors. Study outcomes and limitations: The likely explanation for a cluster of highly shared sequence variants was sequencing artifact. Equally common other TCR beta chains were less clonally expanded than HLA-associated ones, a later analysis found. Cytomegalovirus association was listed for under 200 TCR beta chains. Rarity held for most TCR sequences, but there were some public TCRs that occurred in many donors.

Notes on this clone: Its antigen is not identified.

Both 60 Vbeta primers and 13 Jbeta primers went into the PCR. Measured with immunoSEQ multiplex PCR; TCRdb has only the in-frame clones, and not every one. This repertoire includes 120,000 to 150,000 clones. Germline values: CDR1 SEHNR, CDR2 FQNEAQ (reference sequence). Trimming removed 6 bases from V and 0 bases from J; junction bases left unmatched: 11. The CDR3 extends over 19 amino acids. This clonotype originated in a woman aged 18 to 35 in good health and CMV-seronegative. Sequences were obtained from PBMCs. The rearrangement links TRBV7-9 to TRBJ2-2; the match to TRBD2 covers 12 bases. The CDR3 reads CASSPSTSGSRANTGELFF. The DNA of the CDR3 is TGTGCCAGCAGTCCCTCGACTAGCGGGAGTCGGGCGAACACCGGGGAGCTGTTTTTT.